The source of this TCR beta chain is a study of siplizumab effects on memory and regulatory T cells. The CDR3 sequence is 16 residues long. Germline CDR1 SGHNT, CDR2 YYREEE (reference sequence). Trimming left V 0 bases short and J 0 bases short, with 10 bases between. Assay used: immunoSEQ multiplex PCR; TCRdb lists only in-frame clones, some missing. Found here are more than 85,000 clones, roughly 92% of them singletons; the top ten hold around 0.6%. The chain links TRBV5-4 to TRBJ1-3; D not certain. This clonotype was obtained from a human donor in good health. The sequencing sample was made of Tregs sorted from blood. The DNA for the CDR3 is TGTGCCAGCAGCTTGGACCGACGGCCCTCTGGAAACACCATATATTTT. This encodes CASSLDRRPSGNTIYF.